This T cell receptor (beta chain) was profiled in a study of CXCR3-negative and CXCR3-positive naive CD8 T cells. In preparing the TRB cDNA libraries, 5' RACE with UMI labels was used. TCRdb re-called the 5' RACE reads, yielding one record per CDR3 amino acid sequence without DNA. This sample's clone table lists 150,000 or so distinct CDR3 sequences. CDR1 is MDHEN and CDR2 is SYDVKM in the germline V gene. The CDR3 has 14 residues. To note about this clonotype: Its antigen is not known.

Overall study findings and caveats: Comparison of naive cells showed more hydrophobic TRB CDR3s in CXCR3-positive than in CXCR3-negative naive cells.

Sequences were obtained from naive CXCR3+ CD8+ T cells from blood. Subset: CD45RO-CCR7+CD27+CD95- naive CD8+ T cells expressing CXCR3 (TNR3+). The chain links TRBV28 to TRBJ2-1; absent DNA, TCRdb's TRBD2 call cannot be checked. This sequence originates from a human donor in good health. Some clones in this sample may be carry-over from other donors' samples. CDR3 protein: CASSLAAGRDEQFF.